The 22 T cell receptor beta chains given below trace back to one sample, sequenced in a study of T cell repertoires in cytomegalovirus infection. These receptors lack a known antigen. One entry per CDR3 protein, called by TCRdb with MiXCR from the reads. The repertoire includes about 570,000 distinct CDR3 sequences, about 40% of them detected once, and around 48% sits in the top ten. The material sequenced was cultured PBMCs, taken from culture after CMV antigen stimulation. All receptors come from a human donor in good health (CMV status not recorded). Some clones in this sample may be carry-over from other donors' samples.

In its sample, this clonotype was seen many times. This chain links TRBV12-3 or TRBV12-4 with TRBJ1-1; D call uncertain. Trimming left V 5 bases short and J 2 bases short, with 6 bases between. CDR3 size: 12 residues. As DNA, the CDR3 is TGTGCCAGCAGTGTTGCTAACACTGAAGCTTTCTTT. The encoded protein is CASSVANTEAFF.

This chain uses TRBV20-1 with TRBJ1-4, with TRBD1 matching over 7 bases. V gave up 6 bases and J gave up 8 bases; unmatched junction bases: 18. Looked up from germline, CDR1 is DFQATT and CDR2 is SNEGSKA (reference sequence). The CDR3 consists of 16 residues. The DNA for the CDR3 is TGCAGTGCCGGAACCTCGTTCGGGACAGCTGTGGAAAAACTGTTTTTT. This sequence encodes CSAGTSFGTAVEKLFF.

V gene TRBV2 combines with J gene TRBJ2-7; tentatively, D is TRBD1 (5 bases). The CDR3 runs 15 residues. CDR1 is SNHLY and CDR2 is FYNNEI in the germline V gene. V was pared by 4 bases and J by 2 bases, with 15 bases between. DNA of the CDR3: TGTGCCAGCAGTGTAGGGGCAGAAGCCGCCTACGAGCAGTACTTC. This gives the protein CASSVGAEAAYEQYF. Full variable domain (rest looked up from reference TRBV2 and TRBJ2-7): EPEVTQTPSHQVTQMGQEVILRCVPISNHLYFYWYRQILGQKVEFLVSFYNNEISEKSEIFDDQFSVERPDGSNFTLKIRSTKLEDSAMYFCASSVGAEAAYEQYFGPGTRLTVT.

The chain carries TRBV5-4 and TRBJ2-1; D may be TRBD2 (6 bases). Trimming removed 2 bases from V and 4 bases from J, with 13 bases in between. Looked up from germline, CDR1 is SGHNT and CDR2 is YYREEE (reference sequence). The CDR3 spans 15 residues. CDR3 nucleotides: TGTGCCAGCAGCTTCCCCGGGACTCAATACAATGAGCAGTTCTTC. This sequence encodes CASSFPGTQYNEQFF.

This clonotype occurred a few times. The chain is built from TRBV6-2 or TRBV6-3 and TRBJ2-7; TRBD2 matches at 7 bases. This CDR3 contains 14 residues. Losses at the gene ends were 7 bases for V and 2 bases for J; bases not matched to a gene: 8. Per the germline V gene, CDR1 is MNHEY and CDR2 is SVGEGT. CDR3 coding DNA: TGTGCCAGCACCCTAGCGGAGTTAACCTACGAGCAGTACTTC. Residues: CASTLAELTYEQYF.

The rearrangement uses TRBV7-6 and TRBJ2-5; 9 positions agree with TRBD2. The ends lost 3 bases at V and 5 bases at J; junction bases unmatched: 10. Germline V gene data show CDR1 as SGHVS and CDR2 as FNYEAQ. This CDR3 contains 16 residues. Here the CDR3 DNA reads TGTGCCAGCAGCTTTATACGCGGGGGGGCCGGGGAGACCCAGTACTTC. Translation: CASSFIRGGAGETQYF.

In its sample, this clonotype was seen a few times. V is TRBV2 and J is TRBJ2-2; 8 bases line up with TRBD1. The CDR3 is 14 residues long. CDR1 and CDR2 (germline): SNHLY, FYNNEI. V shed 10 bases and J 4 bases; nucleotides not matched to a gene: 8. The CDR3 coding sequence is TGTGCCACTGAGGACAGGGTCGGCACCGGGGAGCTGTTTTTT. Its translation is CATEDRVGTGELFF.

This clonotype was seen a handful of times. The rearrangement uses TRBV19 and TRBJ1-3, with TRBD1 as a possible D gene (5 bases). Germline CDR1 reads LNHDA; CDR2 reads SQIVND (reference sequence). The V end was cut by 9 bases, the J end by 2 bases, with 11 bases between. The CDR3 loop spans 13 amino acids. CDR3 sequence (DNA): TGTGCCAGCAGGGAGGCCCCTGGAAACACCATATATTTT. Amino acids: CASREAPGNTIYF.

This clonotype was picked up a small number of times. V is TRBV7-9 and J is TRBJ1-1; no reliable D call. The germline V and J ends were trimmed by 3 bases and 3 bases, with 11 bases remaining between them. Germline CDR1 and CDR2: SEHNR and FQNEAQ (reference sequence). The CDR3 sequence is 14 residues long. The CDR3 DNA reads TGTGCCAGCAGCTTCATGGCGGCGGACACTGAAGCTTTCTTT. Encoded protein: CASSFMAADTEAFF.

The DNA of the CDR3 is TGTGCCAGCAGCCTATCAGAGTTAGGGGCTGGAAACACCATATATTTT. Residues: CASSLSELGAGNTIYF. This chain joins TRBV3-1 and TRBJ1-3, with D perhaps matching TRBD1 (5 bases). The CDR3 runs 16 residues. Germline CDR1 is LGHDT and CDR2 is YNNKEL (reference sequence). V dropped 4 bases and J dropped 2 bases, with 15 bases sitting between them.

This chain links TRBV11-2 with TRBJ2-1, with D unclear. CDR3 size: 13 residues. Germline V lookup: CDR1 SGHAT, CDR2 FQNNGV. V was shortened by 4 bases and J by 6 bases, with 10 bases between the two germline ends. In nucleotides, the CDR3 is TGTGCCAGCAGCTCCCTCTTAATCAATGAGCAGTTCTTC. Translation gives CASSSLLINEQFF.

The V gene is TRBV20-1, the J gene TRBJ1-2, with 7 bases lining up with TRBD1. This CDR3 contains 16 residues. Germline CDR1 reads DFQATT; CDR2 reads SNEGSKA (reference sequence). V was clipped by 2 bases and J by 3 bases; unmatched bases: 12. The CDR3 DNA follows: TGCAGTGCTAGACACCCCTGGGCAGGGGGAGACTATGGCTACACCTTC. It is translated as CSARHPWAGGDYGYTF.

The sample holds a few counts of this clonotype. One end of the junction is discordant with germline, which a read error may explain. V is TRBV6-1 and J is TRBJ2-1; D is unclear. The CDR3 loop spans 15 amino acids. Germline values: CDR1 MNHNS, CDR2 SASEGT. The CDR3 DNA follows: TGTGCCAGCAGTGAAGTTATCCTCTCCAACAATGAGCAGTTCTTC. Translated: CASSEVILSNNEQFF.

The rearrangement joins TRBV23-1 to TRBJ1-1; D is uncertain. TRBV23-1 is placed among ORFs of uncertain function. The CDR3 length is 13 residues. V was pared by 6 bases and J by 0 bases, with 8 bases between. Here the CDR3 DNA reads TGCGCCAGCAGGGGAATAATGAACACTGAAGCTTTCTTT. This translates into CASRGIMNTEAFF.

This clonotype was counted only a few times. The chain uses TRBV6-1 and TRBJ1-3; D is uncertain. The CDR3 covers 14 residues. Looked up from germline, CDR1 is MNHNS and CDR2 is SASEGT. The V and J ends lost 6 bases and 4 bases respectively, with 13 bases between them. The CDR3 DNA sequence: TGTGCCAGCAGCCTCACGGCGGCGGGAAACACCATATATTTT. It yields the protein CASSLTAAGNTIYF.

This clonotype was counted a few times. This chain joins TRBV11-2 and TRBJ2-1; D ambiguous. V was cut by 4 bases and J by 1 base, with 11 bases left in between. The germline CDR1 and CDR2 sequences are SGHAT and FQNNGV. The CDR3 runs 15 residues. The CDR3 DNA reads TGTGCCAGCAGCTCACACCTGGGGTCCTACAATGAGCAGTTCTTC. Its translation: CASSSHLGSYNEQFF.

This clonotype occurred once. The rearrangement links TRBV6-6 to TRBJ2-2; D may correspond to TRBD1 or TRBD2 (6 bases each). Trimming shortened V by 0 bases and J by 6 bases, and 8 bases separated the two germline ends. Germline CDR1 MNHNY, CDR2 SVGAGI (reference sequence). The CDR3 is 14 amino acids. CDR3 in amino acids: CASSYSRGAGELFF. The CDR3 DNA is TGTGCCAGCAGTTACTCGAGGGGGGCCGGGGAGCTGTTTTTT.

The rearrangement joins TRBV20-1 to TRBJ2-3; no definite D call. CDR1 and CDR2 from the germline V gene are DFQATT and SNEGSKA (reference sequence). The CDR3 has 13 amino acids. V was clipped by 5 bases and J by 6 bases, with 15 bases between them. The chain's CDR3 is CSAPAISGDTQYF. The DNA for the CDR3 is TGCAGTGCTCCAGCCATCTCGGGTGATACGCAGTATTTT.

V is TRBV7-6 and J is TRBJ2-2; D not resolved. Germline V gives CDR1 SGHVS, CDR2 FNYEAQ. The CDR3 sequence is 14 residues long. The V gene lost 5 bases and the J gene lost 4 bases, with 11 bases spanning the gap. CDR3 nucleotides: TGTGCCAGCAGCCCGACGCTCGGCACCGGGGAGCTGTTTTTT. Its translation is CASSPTLGTGELFF. Together with reference TRBV7-6 and TRBJ2-2, the CDR3 gives the full variable domain: GAGVSQSPRYKVTKRGQDVALRCDPISGHVSLYWYRQALGQGPEFLTYFNYEAQQDKSGLPNDRFSAERPEGSISTLTIQRTEQRDSAMYRCASSPTLGTGELFFGEGSRLTVL.

This clonotype turned up a few times. This chain connects TRBV7-9 to TRBJ2-2; 10 nucleotides align to TRBD1. CDR1 is SEHNR, CDR2 FQNEAQ, per germline (reference sequence). After removal of 4 bases from V and 4 bases from J, the junction contained 12 bases not matched to a gene. The CDR3 consists of 18 residues. The CDR3 loop is CASSSGTGEIGGTGELFF. The CDR3 DNA reads TGTGCCAGCAGCTCCGGGACAGGGGAGATCGGCGGCACCGGGGAGCTGTTTTTT. The variable domain in full, completed from reference TRBV7-9 and TRBJ2-2, reads DTGVSQNPRHKITKRGQNVTFRCDPISEHNRLYWYRQTLGQGPEFLTYFQNEAQLEKSRLLSDRFSAERPKGSFSTLEIQRTEQGDSAMYLCASSSGTGEIGGTGELFFGEGSRLTVL.

The chain joins TRBV18 to TRBJ1-1; a weak D match, TRBD1 (5 bases). This CDR3 contains 16 residues. The germline CDR1 and CDR2 sequences are KGHSH and LQKENI. V lost 2 bases to trimming and J lost 3 bases, with 16 bases between them. CDR3 DNA sequence: TGTGCCAGCTCACCAACCTGGGGCCAAGGGGACACTGAAGCTTTCTTT. It translates to CASSPTWGQGDTEAFF. Supplemented by reference TRBV18 and TRBJ1-1, the full variable domain reads NAGVMQNPRHLVRRRGQEARLRCSPMKGHSHVYWYRQLPEEGLKFMVYLQKENIIDESGMPKERFSAEFPKEGPSILRIQQVVRGDSAAYFCASSPTWGQGDTEAFFGQGTRLTVV.

This clonotype was seen a single time. CDR3 DNA: TGTGCCAGTAGTATAGGGAGGACTAGCGGCTACAATGAGCAGTTCTTC. This sequence encodes CASSIGRTSGYNEQFF. This chain connects TRBV19 to TRBJ2-1, with 10 bases that match TRBD2. Per germline, CDR1 LNHDA and CDR2 SQIVND (reference sequence). The CDR3 runs to 16 residues. V lost 1 base to trimming and J lost 3 bases; unmatched junction nucleotides: 3.